One sample yielded the 18 T cell receptor beta chains listed below, sequenced in a study of human T cells and chemical hapten exposure. As for time point: patch test 1, 2 weeks after DPC sensitization. Treatment: therapeutic diphenylcyclopropenone sensitization with weekly scalp DPC. In TCRdb, the RACE reads were re-called with MiXCR into one record per CDR3 protein. Of roughly 120,000 distinct CDR3 sequences in the sample, around 10% were seen once. The sample here was whole blood, taken in connection with sensitization to the hapten diphenylcyclopropenone (DPC). Source of these receptors: a woman aged 45-65 years with alopecia areata. Some clones in this sample may be carry-over from other donors' samples.

V gene TRBV19 combines with J gene TRBJ1-2, with D tentatively TRBD1 (6 bases). The length of the CDR3 is 18 residues. V lost 7 bases, J lost 3 bases, and 27 bases lay in between. Germline V gene lookup returns CDR1 LNHDA and CDR2 SQIVND (reference sequence). CDR3 sequence reads: CASTRRSAGNGQYYGYTF. In DNA form, the CDR3 reads TGTGCCAGTACTCGAAGATCAGCCGGCAACGGACAGTACTATGGCTACACCTTC.

This clonotype was detected ten times or more. The chain links TRBV25-1 to TRBJ1-3; no clear D gene. In germline, CDR1 is MGHDK, CDR2 SYGVNS. The CDR3 runs to 11 residues. Trimming cost V 2 bases and J 8 bases, with 4 bases left between them. This CDR3 reads CASSEGYTIYF. The CDR3, as DNA: TGTGCCAGCAGTGAAGGGTACACCATATATTTT.

This clonotype was observed at least ten times. The rearrangement joins TRBV7-2 to TRBJ1-2; 7 bases line up with TRBD1. Germline V gene sequence: CDR1 SGHTA, CDR2 FQGNSA. The CDR3 is 13 amino acids. V dropped 5 bases and J dropped 3; count of bases not matched to a gene: 3. CDR3 amino acids: CASSSGTDYGYTF. The CDR3 DNA is TGTGCCAGCAGCAGTGGGACAGACTATGGCTACACCTTC.

The V and J genes are TRBV12-3 or TRBV12-4 and TRBJ2-3; possible D gene TRBD1, 5 bases. The germline V and J ends were trimmed by 5 bases and 8 bases, with 11 bases remaining between them. The CDR3 has 12 amino acids. This CDR3 is CASSNTRGTQYF. The CDR3 DNA is TGTGCCAGCAGTAACACAAGGGGTACGCAGTATTTT.

The table lists this clonotype with many counts. This chain links TRBV11-2 with TRBJ2-1, with TRBD2 matching 10 bases. The length of the CDR3 is 16 residues. With 5 bases clipped from V and 5 bases from J, the junction kept 9 bases outside the gene matches. CDR1 is SGHAT, CDR2 FQNNGV, per germline. CDR3 nucleotide sequence: TGTGCCAGCAGCCCCCTCCTAGCGGGAGCTAACAATGAGCAGTTCTTC. Encoded protein: CASSPLLAGANNEQFF. The whole variable domain, remainder taken from reference TRBV11-2 and TRBJ2-1, is EAGVAQSPRYKIIEKRQSVAFWCNPISGHATLYWYQQILGQGPKLLIQFQNNGVVDDSQLPKDRFSAERLKGVDSTLKIQPAKLEDSAVYLCASSPLLAGANNEQFFGPGTRLTVL.

J is TRBJ1-2 and V is TRBV4-1; TRBD1 is a possible D gene (6 bases). This CDR3 has 13 residues. CDR1 is MGHRA and CDR2 is YSYEKL in the germline V gene. V was clipped by 6 bases and J by 10 bases, with 18 bases between them. This CDR3 is CASSLANRDDYTF. CDR3 DNA sequence: TGCGCCAGCAGTCTAGCAAACAGGGACGACTACACCTTC.

V usage is TRBV7-2 and J usage is TRBJ1-6; D is unclear. V was trimmed by 10 bases and J by 0 bases, leaving 16 bases between them. From germline, CDR1 is SGHTA and CDR2 FQGNSA. The CDR3 contains 16 residues. In DNA form, the CDR3 reads TGTGCCACCACCGCCAACCGGGGCTCCTATAATTCACCCCTCCACTTT. Amino acids: CATTANRGSYNSPLHF.

This clonotype was picked up a small number of times. V is TRBV4-3 and J is TRBJ2-2, with D maybe TRBD1 (6 bases). V dropped 2 bases and J dropped 6 bases, with 16 bases sitting between them. There are 16 residues in the CDR3. CDR1 and CDR2 (germline): LGHNA, YSLEER. The CDR3 spells CASSQLQGRSAGELFF. The CDR3 DNA reads TGCGCCAGCAGCCAACTACAGGGAAGATCAGCCGGGGAGCTGTTTTTT.

This clonotype has a handful of counts. The V gene is TRBV6-2 or TRBV6-3, the J gene TRBJ2-7; D remains unclear. Germline V gives CDR1 MNHEY, CDR2 SVGEGT. V was pared by 10 bases and J by 4 bases, with 14 bases between. The CDR3 is 12 amino acids. DNA of the CDR3: TGTGCCACCCGTGGGGTCAGATACGAGCAGTACTTC. Protein sequence: CATRGVRYEQYF.

This clonotype turned up a few times. The J gene is TRBJ1-1, the V gene TRBV5-6; the match to TRBD1 covers 11 bases. The CDR3 runs to 17 residues. Trimming at V came to 0 bases and at J to 3 bases, leaving 7 bases not matched to a gene. Germline loops: CDR1 SGHDT, CDR2 YYEEEE. CDR3 DNA sequence: TGTGCCAGCAGCTTGGATCTCGGACAGGGGGCTTACACTGAAGCTTTCTTT. This translates into CASSLDLGQGAYTEAFF.

This rearrangement joins TRBV11-3 to TRBJ2-6; D unclear. V lost 5 bases and J lost 2, with 16 bases in between. CDR1 is SGHNT and CDR2 is YENEEA in the germline V gene. The CDR3 covers 17 residues. For the CDR3, the DNA is TGTGCCAGCAGCCCTAGAATTGCCGTTGCTGGGGCCAACGTCCTGACTTTC. Its protein is CASSPRIAVAGANVLTF.

DNA for the CDR3: TGTGCCAGCAGCTTAGGGGTCTCTAGAATGAACACTGAAGCTTTCTTT. Protein: CASSLGVSRMNTEAFF. The rearrangement uses TRBV7-2 and TRBJ1-1; D ambiguous. The CDR3 extends over 16 amino acids. Trimming took 1 base from V and 0 from J, leaving 12 bases between them. Germline V gives CDR1 SGHTA, CDR2 FQGNSA.

This clonotype was seen more than once but under ten times. V and J are TRBV5-1 and TRBJ1-2, with a tentative D call TRBD1 (6 bases). The germline gives CDR1 SGHRS, CDR2 YFSETQ. Trimming left V 4 bases short and J 3 bases short, with 16 bases between. The CDR3 extends over 15 amino acids. The CDR3 loop reads CASSLSPQGYYGYTF. For the CDR3, the DNA is TGCGCCAGCAGCCTAAGTCCCCAGGGGTACTATGGCTACACCTTC.

This clonotype was detected many times. V and J are TRBV21-1 and TRBJ1-4. TRBV21-1 represents a pseudogene. The length of the CDR3 is 17 residues. The CDR3, as DNA: TGTGCCAGCCGACCCACGAGGGCGTCCGCAACTAATGAAAAACTGTTTTTT. Translated: CASRPTRASATNEKLFF.

The chain links TRBV3-1 to TRBJ1-1, with 10 nucleotides matching TRBD1. V shed 3 bases and J 10 bases; nucleotides not matched to a gene: 8. This CDR3 comprises 14 residues. Germline CDR1 and CDR2: LGHDT and YNNKEL (reference sequence). CDR3 bases: TGTGCCAGCAGCCACGGGACAGGGGTCCGGGGAGCTTTCTTT. Translating gives CASSHGTGVRGAFF.

This clonotype was counted ten times or more. The chain combines TRBV12-3 or TRBV12-4 with TRBJ2-7, with D perhaps assigned TRBD1 or TRBD2 (5 bases each). Between the trimmed V and J ends, which lost 2 bases and 2 bases, there was a span of 13 bases. This CDR3 spans 15 amino acids. Here the CDR3 DNA reads TGTGCCAGCAGTTTATTTGAGGGGTTGGCCTACGAGCAGTACTTC. It encodes CASSLFEGLAYEQYF.

The CDR3 region is CASSLAYRVSSYNEQFF. CDR3 DNA: TGTGCCAGCAGCTTAGCTTACAGGGTAAGCTCCTACAATGAGCAGTTCTTC. The J gene is TRBJ2-1, the V gene TRBV7-2; D possibly corresponds to TRBD1 (6 bases). The length of the CDR3 is 17 residues. The V and J ends lost 0 bases and 0 bases respectively, with 12 bases between them. The germline V gene encodes CDR1 SGHTA and CDR2 FQGNSA. Filled out from reference TRBV7-2 and TRBJ2-1, the complete variable domain reads GAGVSQSPSNKVTEKGKDVELRCDPISGHTALYWYRQSLGQGLEFLIYFQGNSAPDKSGLPSDRFSAERTGGSVSTLTIQRTQQEDSAVYLCASSLAYRVSSYNEQFFGPGTRLTVL.

A note on this clonotype: Given a much more abundant clone one base away, this may be a read error. The CDR3, as DNA: TGTGCCAGCGGTTTCTTACGTCCCCAGACAACCGGGGAGCTGTTTTTT. It specifies CASGFLRPQTTGELFF. The J gene is TRBJ2-2, the V gene TRBV12-3 or TRBV12-4; D gene ambiguous. The CDR3 has 16 residues.